The T cell receptor (beta chain) under discussion was sequenced for a study of blood T cell repertoires in COVID-19. Repertoires were generated with immunoSEQ multiplex PCR, while TCRdb's copy carries only in-frame clones and drops some. The sample holds about 180,000 clones, roughly 87% seen once. Trimming cost V 3 bases and J 4 bases, with 7 bases left between them. CDR1 is LNHDA and CDR2 is SQIVND in the germline V gene (reference sequence). The CDR3 consists of 14 residues. Sample: PBMCs or T cells enriched from blood (not recorded which). This TCR was recovered from a human donor with acute COVID-19. The donor label of this sample is uncertain. The chain employs TRBV19 and TRBJ1-6; no definite D call. In DNA, the CDR3 is TGTGCCAGTAGTATCAGTGTTTATAATTCACCCCTCCACTTT. Translated, it gives CASSISVYNSPLHF.